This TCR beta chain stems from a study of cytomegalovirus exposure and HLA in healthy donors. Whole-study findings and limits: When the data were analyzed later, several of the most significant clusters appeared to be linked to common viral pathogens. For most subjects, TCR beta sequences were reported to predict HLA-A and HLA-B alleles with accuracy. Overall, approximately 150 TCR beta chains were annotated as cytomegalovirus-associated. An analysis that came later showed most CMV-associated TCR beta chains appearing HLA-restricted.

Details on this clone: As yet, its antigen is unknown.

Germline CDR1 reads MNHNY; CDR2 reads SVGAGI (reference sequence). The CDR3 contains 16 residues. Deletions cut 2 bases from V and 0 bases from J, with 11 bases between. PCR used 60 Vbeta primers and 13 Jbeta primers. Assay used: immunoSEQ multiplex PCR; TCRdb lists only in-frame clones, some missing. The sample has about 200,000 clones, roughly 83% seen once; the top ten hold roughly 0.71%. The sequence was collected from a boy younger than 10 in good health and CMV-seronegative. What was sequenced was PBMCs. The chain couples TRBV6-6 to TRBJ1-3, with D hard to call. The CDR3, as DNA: TGTGCCAGCAGTTACAACTTATACTCCTCTGGAAACACCATATATTTT. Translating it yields CASSYNLYSSGNTIYF.